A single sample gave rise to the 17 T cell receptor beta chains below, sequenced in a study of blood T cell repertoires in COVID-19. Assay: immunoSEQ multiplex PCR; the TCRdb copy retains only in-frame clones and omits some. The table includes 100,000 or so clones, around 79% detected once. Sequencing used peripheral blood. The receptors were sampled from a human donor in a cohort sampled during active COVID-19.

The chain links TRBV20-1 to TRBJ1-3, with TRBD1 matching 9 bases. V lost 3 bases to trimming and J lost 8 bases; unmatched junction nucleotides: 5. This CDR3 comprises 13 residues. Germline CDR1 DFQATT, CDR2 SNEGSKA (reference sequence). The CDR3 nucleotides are TGCAGTGCTAGTCCGACAGGGGGGGACACCATATATTTT. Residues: CSASPTGGDTIYF.

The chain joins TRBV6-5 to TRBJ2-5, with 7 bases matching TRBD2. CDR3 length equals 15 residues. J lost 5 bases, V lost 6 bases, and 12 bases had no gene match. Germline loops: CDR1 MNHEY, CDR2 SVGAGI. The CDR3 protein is CASSPTGLGGETQYF. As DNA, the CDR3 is TGTGCCAGCAGCCCCACAGGCCTGGGAGGGGAGACCCAGTACTTC.

CDR3 loop: CASSGLVTYEQYF. CDR3 bases: TGTGCCAGCAGTGGCCTAGTTACCTACGAGCAGTACTTC. The chain links TRBV6-2 or TRBV6-3 to TRBJ2-7; D is uncertain. From germline, CDR1 is MNHEY and CDR2 SVGEGT. The CDR3 length is 13 residues. V was pared by 5 bases and J by 2 bases, with 10 bases between.

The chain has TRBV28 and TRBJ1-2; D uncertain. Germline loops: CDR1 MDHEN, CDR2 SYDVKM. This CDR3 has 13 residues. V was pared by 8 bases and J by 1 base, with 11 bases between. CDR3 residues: CASGNHSNYGYTF. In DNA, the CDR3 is TGTGCCAGCGGAAATCACAGTAACTATGGCTACACCTTC.

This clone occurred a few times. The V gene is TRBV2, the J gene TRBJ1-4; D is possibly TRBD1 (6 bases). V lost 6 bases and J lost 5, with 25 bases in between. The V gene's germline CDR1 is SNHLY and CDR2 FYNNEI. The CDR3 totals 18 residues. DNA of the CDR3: TGTGCCAGCAGGCCGGGTGGGGGCGAAGAAATCTGGAATGAAAAACTGTTTTTT. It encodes CASRPGGGEEIWNEKLFF.

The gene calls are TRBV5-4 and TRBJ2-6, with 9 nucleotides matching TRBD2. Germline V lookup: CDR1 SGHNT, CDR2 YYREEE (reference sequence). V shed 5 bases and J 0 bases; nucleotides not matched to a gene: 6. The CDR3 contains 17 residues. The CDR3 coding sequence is TGTGCCAGCAGATCCGGGACTAGCAGCTCTGGGGCCAACGTCCTGACTTTC. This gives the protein CASRSGTSSSGANVLTF.

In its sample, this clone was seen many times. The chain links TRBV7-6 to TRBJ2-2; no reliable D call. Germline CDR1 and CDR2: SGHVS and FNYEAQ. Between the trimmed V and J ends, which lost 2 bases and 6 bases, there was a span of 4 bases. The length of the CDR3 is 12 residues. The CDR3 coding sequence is TGTGCCAGCAGCTTACGTTCCGGGGAGCTGTTTTTT. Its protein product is CASSLRSGELFF.

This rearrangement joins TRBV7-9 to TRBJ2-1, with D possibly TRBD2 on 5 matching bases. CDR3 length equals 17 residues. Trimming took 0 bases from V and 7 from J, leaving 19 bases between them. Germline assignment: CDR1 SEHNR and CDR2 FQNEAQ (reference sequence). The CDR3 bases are TGTGCCAGCAGCTTAGCCGCAACTAGATACCTTCCGAATGAGCAGTTCTTC. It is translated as CASSLAATRYLPNEQFF.

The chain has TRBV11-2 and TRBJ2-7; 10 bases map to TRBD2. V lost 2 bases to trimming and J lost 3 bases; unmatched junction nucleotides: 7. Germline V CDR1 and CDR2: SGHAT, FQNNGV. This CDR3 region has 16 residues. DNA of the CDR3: TGTGCCAGCAGCTTATCCTCTAGCGGGAGCTTCTACGAGCAGTACTTC. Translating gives CASSLSSSGSFYEQYF.

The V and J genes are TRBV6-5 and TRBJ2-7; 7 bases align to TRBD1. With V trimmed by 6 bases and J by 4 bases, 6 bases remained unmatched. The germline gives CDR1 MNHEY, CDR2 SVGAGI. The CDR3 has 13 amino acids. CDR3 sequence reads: CASSETGQYEQYF. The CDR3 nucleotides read TGTGCCAGCAGCGAGACAGGGCAGTACGAGCAGTACTTC.

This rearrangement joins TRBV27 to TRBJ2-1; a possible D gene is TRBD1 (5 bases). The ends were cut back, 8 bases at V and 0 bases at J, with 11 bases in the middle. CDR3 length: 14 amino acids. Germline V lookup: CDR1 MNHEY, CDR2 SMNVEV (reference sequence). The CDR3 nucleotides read TGTGCCAGCGGAACAGGAAGCTCCTACAATGAGCAGTTCTTC. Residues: CASGTGSSYNEQFF.

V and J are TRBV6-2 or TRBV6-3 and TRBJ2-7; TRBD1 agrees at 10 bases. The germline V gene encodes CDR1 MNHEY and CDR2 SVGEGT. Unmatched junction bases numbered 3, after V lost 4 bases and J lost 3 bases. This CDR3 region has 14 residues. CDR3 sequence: CASSFGQGGYEQYF. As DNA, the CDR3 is TGTGCCAGCAGTTTTGGACAGGGGGGCTACGAGCAGTACTTC.

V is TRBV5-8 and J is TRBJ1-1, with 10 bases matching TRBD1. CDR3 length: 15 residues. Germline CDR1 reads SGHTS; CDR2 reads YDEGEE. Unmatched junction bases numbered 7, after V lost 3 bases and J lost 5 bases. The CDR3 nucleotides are TGTGCCAGCAGCTCAGATGACAGGGGGCAGACTGAAGCTTTCTTT. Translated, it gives CASSSDDRGQTEAFF. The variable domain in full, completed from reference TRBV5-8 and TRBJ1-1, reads EAGVTQSPTHLIKTRGQQATLRCSPISGHTSVYWYQQALGLGLQFLLWYDEGEERNRGNFPPRFSGRQFPNYSSELNVNALELEDSALYLCASSSDDRGQTEAFFGQGTRLTVV.

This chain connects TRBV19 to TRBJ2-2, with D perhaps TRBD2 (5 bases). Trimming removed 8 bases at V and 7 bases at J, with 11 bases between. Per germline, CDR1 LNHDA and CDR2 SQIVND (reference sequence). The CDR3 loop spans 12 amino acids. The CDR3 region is CASLSDYGELFF. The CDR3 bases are TGTGCCAGTCTCTCTGACTACGGGGAGCTGTTTTTT.

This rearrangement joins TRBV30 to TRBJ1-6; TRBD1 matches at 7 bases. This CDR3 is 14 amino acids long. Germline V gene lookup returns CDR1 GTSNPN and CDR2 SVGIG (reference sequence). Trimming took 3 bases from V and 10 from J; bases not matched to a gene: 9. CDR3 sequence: CAWSRQGTESPLHF. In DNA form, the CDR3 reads TGTGCCTGGAGCCGACAGGGTACCGAATCACCCCTCCACTTT.

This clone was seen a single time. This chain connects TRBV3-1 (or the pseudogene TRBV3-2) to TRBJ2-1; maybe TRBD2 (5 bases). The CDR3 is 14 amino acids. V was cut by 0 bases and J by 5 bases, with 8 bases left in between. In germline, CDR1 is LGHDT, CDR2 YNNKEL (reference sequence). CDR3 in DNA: TGTGCCAGCAGCCAAGATTCCGGGGACAATGAGCAGTTCTTC. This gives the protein CASSQDSGDNEQFF.

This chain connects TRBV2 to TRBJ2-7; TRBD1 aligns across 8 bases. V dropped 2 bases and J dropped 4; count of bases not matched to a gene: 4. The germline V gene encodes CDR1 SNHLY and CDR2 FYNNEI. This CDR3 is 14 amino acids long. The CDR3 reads CASSEQGATYEQYF. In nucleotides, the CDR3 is TGTGCCAGCAGTGAACAGGGGGCTACGTACGAGCAGTACTTC.